The 4 T cell receptor beta chains in this list originate from one sample, sequenced in a study of blood T cell repertoires in COVID-19. Data came from immunoSEQ multiplex PCR; TCRdb stores just in-frame clones and leaves some out. The table lists some 120,000 clones, about four fifths of them singletons. Sequencing was carried out using peripheral blood. The receptors were gathered from a woman aged 25-40 years who had recovered from COVID-19.

The V call is TRBV11-2, the J call TRBJ1-3; 9 bases agree with TRBD1. The CDR3 sequence is 15 residues long. The J segment lost 7 bases and the V segment lost 1 base, leaving 5 bases of the junction unmatched. Germline values: CDR1 SGHAT, CDR2 FQNNGV. The CDR3 protein is CASSLAKGQGNTIYF. As DNA, the CDR3 is TGTGCCAGCAGCTTAGCCAAGGGACAGGGCAACACCATATATTTT.

The V gene is TRBV4-1, the J gene TRBJ1-2; possible D gene TRBD1, 5 bases. This CDR3 has 16 residues. V lost 1 base, J lost 0 bases, and 12 bases lay in between. Germline CDR1 MGHRA, CDR2 YSYEKL. Here the CDR3 DNA reads TGCGCCAGCAGCCAAGCCGGGGGGGAAGCTAACTATGGCTACACCTTC. Translation gives CASSQAGGEANYGYTF.

On this clone itself: The same CDR3 arises from other DNA sequences in this sample as well. This rearrangement joins TRBV5-1 to TRBJ2-7, with D hard to call. Germline CDR1 and CDR2: SGHRS and YFSETQ. This CDR3 comprises 12 residues. V lost 2 bases and J 4 bases, leaving 7 bases between the germline ends. The CDR3 here is CASSFDTYEQYF. CDR3 bases: TGCGCCAGCAGCTTTGACACTTACGAGCAGTACTTC.

This clone was seen a few times. This chain links TRBV4-1 with TRBJ2-1, with 9 bases matching TRBD2. CDR1 and CDR2 (germline): MGHRA, YSYEKL. The CDR3 extends over 17 amino acids. Germline trimming cut 0 bases from V and 2 bases from J; bases unmatched to any gene: 5. The CDR3 region has the DNA TGCGCCAGCAGCCAAGATATGACTAGCGGAACCTACAATGAGCAGTTCTTC. Amino acids: CASSQDMTSGTYNEQFF.